These T cell receptor beta chains were read from a single sample in a study of glioma-infiltrating T cells. TCRdb used MiXCR to reprocess the multiplex PCR reads, holding one entry per CDR3 protein. Among 150,000 or so distinct CDR3 sequences listed, 30% to 40% were seen once. Sequencing used glioma tissue, nonneoplastic brain tissue, or PBMCs (not recorded which). Source of these receptors: a human donor with low-grade glioma or glioblastoma, undergoing nonglioma brain surgery, or in good health (not recorded which). Each CDR3 is given with its conserved first and last residue. Clone size, where shown, is once, few, many, or a class for clones that have expanded.

V gene	clone size	J gene	CDR3 protein
TRBV7-2	NA	TRBJ2-1	CASSHRQGLDNEQFF
TRBV27	many	TRBJ1-2	CASSPPGRVSSGYTF
TRBV18	NA	TRBJ2-3	CASSPYPGSTDTQYF
TRBV4-1	NA	TRBJ2-3	CASSHPSGSGREGDTQYF
TRBV20-1	NA	TRBJ2-7	CSARDLMHRDYEQYF
TRBV3-1	NA	TRBJ2-5	CASSHALTGEQETQYF
TRBV28	many	TRBJ1-5	CASGVGGNQPQHF
TRBV4-3	few	TRBJ1-3	CASSQDGTGRGTIYF
TRBV4-1	NA	TRBJ2-1	CASSQGAGAPLYEQFF
TRBV24-1	NA	TRBJ2-5	CATSESVEETQYF
TRBV12-3/TRBV12-4	NA	TRBJ2-5	CASSSGQRETQYF
TRBV7-9	NA	TRBJ2-3	CASSSGQGTQYF
TRBV20-1	NA	TRBJ2-7	CSAREGISGRTEQYF
TRBV20-1	few	TRBJ1-6	CSARDEGGAVFHF
TRBV27	NA	TRBJ1-5	CASSPSNQPQHF
TRBV20-1	few	TRBJ2-3	CSANGDGLDTQYF
TRBV20-1	NA	TRBJ2-1	CSAITGTSGTEQFF
TRBV7-9	NA	TRBJ2-4	CASSLSGTSKNIQYF
TRBV5-4	NA	TRBJ2-3	CASSPRTGGYTDTQYF
TRBV20-1	NA	TRBJ2-1	CSARDRATSYKEQFF
TRBV2	NA	TRBJ2-3	CASGQEGTQYF
TRBV6-1	few	TRBJ1-1	CASRDSQNTEAFF
TRBV20-1	NA	TRBJ2-7	CSAKHRGPGHEQYF
TRBV6-5	few	TRBJ2-1	CASISGGAYNEQFF
TRBV20-1	many	TRBJ1-1	CSANHGEAFF
TRBV20-1	NA	TRBJ2-3	CSAPPSDTQYF
TRBV19	NA	TRBJ1-5	CASSIRVGQPQHF
TRBV15	NA	TRBJ2-1	CATSKLLEYNEQFF
TRBV3-1	NA	TRBJ1-6	CASSQDIHGNSPLHF
TRBV20-1	many	TRBJ2-7	CSARVSGGQGSFGEQYF
TRBV27	NA	TRBJ1-2	CASGYYGYTF
TRBV6-2/TRBV6-3	many	TRBJ2-7	CASSFSRDRDEQYF
TRBV7-2	few	TRBJ2-3	CASTQDRTDTQYF
TRBV28	few	TRBJ2-3	CASSLWRLAGGIGTDTQYF
TRBV28	NA	TRBJ2-1	CASSTTGPGNEQFF
TRBV7-9	NA	TRBJ2-1	CASSLGGPGRGEQFF
TRBV6-6	NA	TRBJ1-4	CASTGGTGKLVKLFF
TRBV2	few	TRBJ2-1	CASSGGRQFNEQFF
TRBV4-1	once	NA	CASTPDGSSYNEQFF
TRBV27	few	TRBJ2-7	CASSFRQMPGEQYF
TRBV4-1	few	TRBJ2-7	CASSQVRGNAYEQYF
TRBV3-1	many	TRBJ2-1	CASSQVQGGTDEQFF
TRBV3-1	NA	TRBJ2-3	CASSPSASTDTQYF
TRBV7-2	NA	TRBJ1-5	CASSTQGLGQPQHF
TRBV6-1	NA	TRBJ2-3	CASGEGGVRTDTQYF
TRBV2	few	TRBJ2-5	CASSVTYKETQYF
TRBV7-2	NA	TRBJ1-6	CASSPQRHYNSPLHF
TRBV28	many	TRBJ1-5	CASCSAGQPQHF
TRBV2	NA	TRBJ1-1	CASLGTEAFF
TRBV15	NA	TRBJ2-1	CATSRERSLNEQFF
TRBV27	NA	TRBJ2-3	CASSPLGQGRDTQYF
TRBV24-1	NA	TRBJ2-5	CATSAGAGGLETQYF
TRBV27	NA	TRBJ1-1	CASRGTGPTEAFF
TRBV15	many	TRBJ2-1	CATSLGGLNEQFF
TRBV4-3	NA	TRBJ1-4	CASSQGSGDEKLFF
TRBV7-2	few	TRBJ2-5	CASSLGAKETQYF
TRBV6-2/TRBV6-3	few	TRBJ1-5	CASSNWGGQPQHF